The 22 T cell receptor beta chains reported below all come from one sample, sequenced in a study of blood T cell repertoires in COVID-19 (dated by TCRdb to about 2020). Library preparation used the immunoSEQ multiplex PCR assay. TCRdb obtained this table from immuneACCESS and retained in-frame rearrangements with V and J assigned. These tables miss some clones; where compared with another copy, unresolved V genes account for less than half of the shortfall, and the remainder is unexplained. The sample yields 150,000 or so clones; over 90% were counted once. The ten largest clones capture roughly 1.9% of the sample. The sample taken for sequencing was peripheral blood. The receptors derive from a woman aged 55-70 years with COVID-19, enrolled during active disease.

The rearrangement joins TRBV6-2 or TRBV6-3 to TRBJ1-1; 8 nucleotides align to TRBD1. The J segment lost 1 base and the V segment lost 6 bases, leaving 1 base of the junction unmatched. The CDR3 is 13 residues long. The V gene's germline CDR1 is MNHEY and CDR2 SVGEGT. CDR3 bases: TGTGCCAGCAGCACAGGGGGGAACACTGAAGCTTTCTTT. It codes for CASSTGGNTEAFF.

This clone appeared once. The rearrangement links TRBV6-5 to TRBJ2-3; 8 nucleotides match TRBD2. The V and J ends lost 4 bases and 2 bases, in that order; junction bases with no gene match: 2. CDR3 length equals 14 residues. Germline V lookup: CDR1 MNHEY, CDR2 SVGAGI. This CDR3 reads CASSLAGHTDTQYF. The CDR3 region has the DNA TGTGCCAGCAGTTTAGCGGGGCACACAGATACGCAGTATTTT.

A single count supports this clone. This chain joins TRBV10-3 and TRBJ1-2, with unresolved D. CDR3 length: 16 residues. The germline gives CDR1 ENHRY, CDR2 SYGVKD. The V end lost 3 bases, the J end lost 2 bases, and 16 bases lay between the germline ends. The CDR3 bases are TGTGCCATCAGTGAAAAATCATCCGGGATGAACTATGGCTACACCTTC. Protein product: CAISEKSSGMNYGYTF.

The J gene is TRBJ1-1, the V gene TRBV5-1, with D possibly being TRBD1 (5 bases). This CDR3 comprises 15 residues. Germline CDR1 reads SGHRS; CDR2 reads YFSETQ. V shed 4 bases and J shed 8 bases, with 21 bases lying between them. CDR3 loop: CASSQGPGSGREAFF. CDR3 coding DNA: TGCGCCAGCAGCCAGGGTCCTGGGTCCGGCAGGGAAGCTTTCTTT. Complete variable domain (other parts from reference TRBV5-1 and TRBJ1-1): KAGVTQTPRYLIKTRGQQVTLSCSPISGHRSVSWYQQTPGQGLQFLFEYFSETQRNKGNFPGRFSGRQFSNSRSEMNVSTLELGDSALYLCASSQGPGSGREAFFGQGTRLTVV.

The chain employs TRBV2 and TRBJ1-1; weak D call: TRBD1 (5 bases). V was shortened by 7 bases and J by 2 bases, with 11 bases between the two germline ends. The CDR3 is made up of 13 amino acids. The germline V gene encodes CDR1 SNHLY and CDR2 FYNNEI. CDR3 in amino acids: CASTRQRNTEAFF. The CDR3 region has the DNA TGTGCCAGCACGAGACAGAGAAACACTGAAGCTTTCTTT.

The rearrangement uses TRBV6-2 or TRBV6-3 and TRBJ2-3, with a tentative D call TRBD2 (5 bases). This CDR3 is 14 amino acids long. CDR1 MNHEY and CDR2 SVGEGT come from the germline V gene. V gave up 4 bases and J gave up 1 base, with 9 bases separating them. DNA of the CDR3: TGTGCCAGCAGTTCTACTAGTCGCACAGATACGCAGTATTTT. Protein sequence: CASSSTSRTDTQYF.

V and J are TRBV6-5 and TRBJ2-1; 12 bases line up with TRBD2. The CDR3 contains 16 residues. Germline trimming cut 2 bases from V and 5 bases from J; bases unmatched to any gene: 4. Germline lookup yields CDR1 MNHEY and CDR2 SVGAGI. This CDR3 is CASSYGASGGDNEQFF. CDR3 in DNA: TGTGCCAGCAGTTACGGGGCTAGCGGGGGGGACAATGAGCAGTTCTTC.

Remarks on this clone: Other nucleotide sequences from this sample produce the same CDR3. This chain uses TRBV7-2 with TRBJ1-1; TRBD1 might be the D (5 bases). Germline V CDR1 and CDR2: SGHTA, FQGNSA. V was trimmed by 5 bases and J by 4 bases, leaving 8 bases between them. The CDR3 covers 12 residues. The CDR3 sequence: CASSQGGTEAFF. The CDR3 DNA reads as TGTGCCAGCAGCCAGGGAGGCACTGAAGCTTTCTTT.

The DNA of the CDR3 is TGTGCCATCAGGGGGTCCGGGACTACCGACAATGAGCAGTTCTTC. Translated, it gives CAIRGSGTTDNEQFF. V and J are TRBV10-3 and TRBJ2-1; 7 positions match TRBD2. In germline, CDR1 is ENHRY, CDR2 SYGVKD. The CDR3 runs to 15 residues. J gave up 5 bases and V 6 bases, and 10 bases lay outside the gene matches.

In nucleotides, the CDR3 is TGTGCCAGCAGCATAGGGGGAGGAGGTGAGACCCAGTACTTC. Its translation: CASSIGGGGETQYF. V and J are TRBV7-9 and TRBJ2-5, with D tentatively TRBD1 or TRBD2 (6 bases each). Trimming took 5 bases from V and 5 from J, leaving 15 bases between them. The CDR3 is 14 residues long. The germline V gene has CDR1 SEHNR and CDR2 FQNEAQ (reference sequence).

DNA for the CDR3: TGTGCCACCAGCAGAATAGGCGGGAAAAACAATGAGCAGTTCTTC. This encodes CATSRIGGKNNEQFF. This chain uses TRBV15 with TRBJ2-1; D is perhaps TRBD2 (6 bases). This CDR3 has 15 amino acids. Germline values: CDR1 LNHNV, CDR2 YYDKDF (reference sequence). V lost 2 bases and J 5 bases, leaving 13 bases between the germline ends.

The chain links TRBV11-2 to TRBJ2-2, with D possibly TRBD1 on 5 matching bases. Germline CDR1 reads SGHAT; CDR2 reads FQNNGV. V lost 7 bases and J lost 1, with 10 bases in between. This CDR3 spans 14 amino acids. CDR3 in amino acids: CASTTTVNTGELFF. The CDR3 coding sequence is TGTGCCAGCACCACGACAGTGAACACCGGGGAGCTGTTTTTT.

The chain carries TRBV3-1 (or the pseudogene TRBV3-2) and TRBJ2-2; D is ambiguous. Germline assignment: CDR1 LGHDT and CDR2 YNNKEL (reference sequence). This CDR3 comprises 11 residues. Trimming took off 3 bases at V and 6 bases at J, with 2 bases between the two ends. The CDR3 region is CASSHAGELFF. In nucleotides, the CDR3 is TGTGCCAGCAGCCACGCCGGGGAGCTGTTTTTT.

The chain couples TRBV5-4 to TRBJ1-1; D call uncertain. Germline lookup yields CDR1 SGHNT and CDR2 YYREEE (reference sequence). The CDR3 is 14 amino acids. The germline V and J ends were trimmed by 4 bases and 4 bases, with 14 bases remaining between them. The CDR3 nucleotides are TGTGCCAGCAGCCAAGAGGGTTCGGGCACTGAAGCTTTCTTT. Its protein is CASSQEGSGTEAFF.

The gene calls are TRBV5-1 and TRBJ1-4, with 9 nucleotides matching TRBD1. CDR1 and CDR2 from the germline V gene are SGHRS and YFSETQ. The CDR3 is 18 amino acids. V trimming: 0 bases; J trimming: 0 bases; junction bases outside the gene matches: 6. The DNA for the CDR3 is TGCGCCAGCAGCTTGGGTACAGGGGGCTTTGCAACTAATGAAAAACTGTTTTTT. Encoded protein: CASSLGTGGFATNEKLFF.

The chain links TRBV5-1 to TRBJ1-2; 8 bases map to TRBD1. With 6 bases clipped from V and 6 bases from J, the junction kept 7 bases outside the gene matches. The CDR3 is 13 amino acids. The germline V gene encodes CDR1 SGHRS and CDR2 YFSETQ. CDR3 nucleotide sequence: TGCGCCAGCACCACCGGACAGGGAGATGGCTACACCTTC. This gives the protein CASTTGQGDGYTF.

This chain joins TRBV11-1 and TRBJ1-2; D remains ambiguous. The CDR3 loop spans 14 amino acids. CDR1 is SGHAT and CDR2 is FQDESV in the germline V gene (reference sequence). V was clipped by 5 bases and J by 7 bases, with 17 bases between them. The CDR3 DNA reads TGTGCCAGCAGCCCCAACCGAGTAGGCGGTGGCTACACCTTC. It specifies CASSPNRVGGGYTF.

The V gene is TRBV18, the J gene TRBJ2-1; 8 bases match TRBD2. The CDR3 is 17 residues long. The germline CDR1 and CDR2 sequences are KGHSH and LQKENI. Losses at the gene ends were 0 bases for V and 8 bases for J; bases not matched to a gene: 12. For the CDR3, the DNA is TGTGCCAGCTCACCACCAGTCGGGACTAGTTCCTCCGATGAGCAGTTCTTC. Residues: CASSPPVGTSSSDEQFF. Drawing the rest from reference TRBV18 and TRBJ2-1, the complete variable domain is NAGVMQNPRHLVRRRGQEARLRCSPMKGHSHVYWYRQLPEEGLKFMVYLQKENIIDESGMPKERFSAEFPKEGPSILRIQQVVRGDSAAYFCASSPPVGTSSSDEQFFGPGTRLTVL.

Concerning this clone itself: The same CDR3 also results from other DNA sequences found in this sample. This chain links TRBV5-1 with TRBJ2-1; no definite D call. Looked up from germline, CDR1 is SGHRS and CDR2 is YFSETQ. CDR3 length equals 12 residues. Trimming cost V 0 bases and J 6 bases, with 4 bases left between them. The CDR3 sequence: CASSLAGNEQFF. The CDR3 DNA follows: TGCGCCAGCAGCTTGGCCGGCAATGAGCAGTTCTTC.

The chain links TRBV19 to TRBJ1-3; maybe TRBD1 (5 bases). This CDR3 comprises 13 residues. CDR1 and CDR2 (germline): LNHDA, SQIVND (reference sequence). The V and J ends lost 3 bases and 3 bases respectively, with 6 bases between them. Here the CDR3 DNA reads TGTGCCAGTAGTATCAGGGTTGGAAACACCATATATTTT. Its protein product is CASSIRVGNTIYF. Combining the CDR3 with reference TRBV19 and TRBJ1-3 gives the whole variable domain DGGITQSPKYLFRKEGQNVTLSCEQNLNHDAMYWYRQDPGQGLRLIYYSQIVNDFQKGDIAEGYSVSREKKESFPLTVTSAQKNPTAFYLCASSIRVGNTIYFGEGSWLTVV.

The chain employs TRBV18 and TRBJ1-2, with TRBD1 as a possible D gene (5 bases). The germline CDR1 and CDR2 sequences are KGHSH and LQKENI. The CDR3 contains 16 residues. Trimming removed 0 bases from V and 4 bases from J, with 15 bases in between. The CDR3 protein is CASSPPDTSLPYGYTF. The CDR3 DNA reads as TGTGCCAGCTCACCACCGGACACGTCCTTACCCTATGGCTACACCTTC.

The CDR3 coding sequence is TGCGCCAGCAGCCCGACGGACAGGGGGATTTCACCCCTCCACTTT. Its translation is CASSPTDRGISPLHF. This rearrangement joins TRBV5-1 to TRBJ1-6; 10 bases match TRBD1. V lost 4 bases and J lost 9; bases outside the gene matches: 7. This CDR3 is 15 amino acids long. The germline V gene has CDR1 SGHRS and CDR2 YFSETQ.